The clone carrying this T cell receptor (beta chain) was counted once. Its target is not known. The sample belongs to a study of cytomegalovirus exposure and HLA in healthy donors. Study information: The roughly 110 validation repertoires used the same platform as the roughly 670 first-cohort repertoires, a later analysis reported.

Per germline, CDR1 SGHRS and CDR2 YFSETQ. Trimming stripped 1 base from V and 1 base from J, with 8 bases between. CDR3 length: 14 residues. Overall study findings and caveats: Specific recognition of CMV antigens was confirmed in vitro for a few chains (all CMV-associated). There were 150 or so TCR beta chains listed as cytomegalovirus-associated. With high specificity and sensitivity, the classifier reportedly diagnosed cytomegalovirus status.

Sequencing was performed with immunoSEQ multiplex PCR; in TCRdb, only in-frame clones are kept and a portion is missing. The sample lists about 110,000 clones; around 90% were seen once. The chain links TRBV5-1 to TRBJ1-1, with D maybe TRBD1 (5 bases). Material for sequencing was PBMCs. This clonotype was obtained from a woman between 18 and 29 years old in good health and CMV-seronegative. The CDR3, as DNA: TGCGCCAGCAGCTTGAGAGACAGGAACACTGAAGCTTTCTTT. Encoded protein: CASSLRDRNTEAFF. The full variable domain, in which reference TRBV5-1 and TRBJ1-1 provide the parts outside the CDR3, is KAGVTQTPRYLIKTRGQQVTLSCSPISGHRSVSWYQQTPGQGLQFLFEYFSETQRNKGNFPGRFSGRQFSNSRSEMNVSTLELGDSALYLCASSLRDRNTEAFFGQGTRLTVV.